Sequencing of this T cell receptor (beta chain) was carried out in a study of OX40 agonist ivuxolimab in advanced cancers. Study at large: Ivuxolimab, an agonistic anti-OX40 (CD134) antibody, was given to patients. Averaging around 60 years in age, with a range of roughly 20 to 90, the cohort was about 83% male. Study observations and caveats: The average count of expanded clones was higher among CD8+ T cells than among CD4+.

Deletions cut 3 bases from V and 6 bases from J, with 12 bases between. CDR1 is KGHSH and CDR2 is LQKENI in the germline V gene. CDR3 size: 14 residues. TCRdb keeps only in-frame clones here, not all; method: immunoSEQ multiplex PCR. Among 80,000 to 100,000 clones listed, around 94% were seen once. As to this clone: The antigen remains undetermined.

This material consisted of CD4+ or CD8+ T cells sorted from blood, taken in a trial of the OX40 agonist ivuxolimab. V is TRBV18 and J is TRBJ1-5, with D perhaps matching TRBD1 (5 bases). This TCR derives from an adult with an advanced solid tumor such as melanoma, head and neck, liver or kidney cancer. As DNA, the CDR3 is TGTGCCAGCTCACCGGTCAGGGCTGTTCAGCCCCAGCATTTT. This codes for CASSPVRAVQPQHF.